This T cell receptor (beta chain) comes out of a study of blood T cell repertoires in COVID-19. Background on the study: Acute-phase and convalescent COVID-19 samples originated in the United States, Italy and Spain.

Authors' analysis steps: Amplification of reference gene primers provided the estimated nucleated cell counts. The table came from immunoSEQ multiplex PCR; TCRdb's copy has only in-frame clones and leaves some out. The V and J calls and the clone size are those of that table, but D and trimming were determined from the DNA. In the table there are 150,000 to 180,000 clones, about four fifths of which are singletons. V was pared by 0 bases and J by 7 bases, with 6 bases of the junction left unmatched. The CDR3 contains 15 residues. Per the germline V gene, CDR1 is SGHRS and CDR2 is YFSETQ. V gene TRBV5-1 combines with J gene TRBJ2-1; 8 positions agree with TRBD2. This clonotype was sampled from a woman in her sixties with acute or convalescent COVID-19. The sequenced material came from peripheral blood. CDR3 DNA: TGCGCCAGCAGCTTGGCGGGGGGGCCGGGGAATGAGCAGTTCTTC. Its translation is CASSLAGGPGNEQFF. The whole variable domain, remainder taken from reference TRBV5-1 and TRBJ2-1, is KAGVTQTPRYLIKTRGQQVTLSCSPISGHRSVSWYQQTPGQGLQFLFEYFSETQRNKGNFPGRFSGRQFSNSRSEMNVSTLELGDSALYLCASSLAGGPGNEQFFGPGTRLTVL.